This T cell receptor (beta chain) stems from a study of T cell clones after liver transplantation. The wider study: Three of the eight recipients were HCV-positive; the rest had non-autoimmune, non-viral transplant indications. Standard immunosuppression, with no induction, continued until 12-24 months after transplant. At least one year of complete immunosuppression withdrawal without enzymes over twice normal defined tolerance.

Notes on this clone: No antigen is known for it.

The data were produced by immunoSEQ multiplex PCR, yet TCRdb's version contains in-frame clones alone and is incomplete. The sample has 45,000 to 55,000 clones, around 85% seen once; the top ten hold around 7.8%. General study results and limits: The donor-reactive repertoire was only partly measurable in two subjects, lacking donor cells.

V lost 1 base to trimming and J lost 6 bases, with 17 bases between them. The germline CDR1 and CDR2 sequences are SGHRS and YFSETQ. The CDR3 runs to 16 residues. The sequencing used CD4+ T cells from blood, collected before liver transplant. The TCR originated in a human donor who received a liver transplant. The V gene is TRBV5-1, the J gene TRBJ2-1; D is possibly TRBD1 or TRBD2 (5 bases each). The CDR3 loop is CASSLIRAGTGNEQFF. The CDR3 DNA reads as TGCGCCAGCAGCTTGATTAGGGCAGGGACGGGCAATGAGCAGTTCTTC. Drawing the rest from reference TRBV5-1 and TRBJ2-1, the complete variable domain is KAGVTQTPRYLIKTRGQQVTLSCSPISGHRSVSWYQQTPGQGLQFLFEYFSETQRNKGNFPGRFSGRQFSNSRSEMNVSTLELGDSALYLCASSLIRAGTGNEQFFGPGTRLTVL.